This T cell receptor (beta chain) was identified in a study of vaccination and CD4 T cells after COVID-19. Study background: Every culture used as a control got a CEFX pool, an HIV-1 Nef pool, or no peptide.

The Oncomine TCR Beta short-read assay was applied to DNA of cultured CD4+ T cells. Via MiXCR, TCRdb re-called the PCR reads, giving one row per CDR3 protein. The table shows 13,000 to 15,000 distinct CDR3 sequences, with about three fifths occurring only once. Regarding treatment: roughly ten-day PBMC culture with coronavirus spike peptide pools or control peptides (ViraFEST assay). With respect to this clonotype: Antigen specificity is unknown.

The sample was CD4+ T cells from blood, cultured in vitro. This clonotype was sampled from a human donor who had recovered from COVID-19.

This CDR3 reads CTSGKRGKDTQYF. The DNA of the CDR3 is TGTACTAGCGGGAAGAGGGGTAAGGATACGCAGTATTTT. This chain joins TRBV5-4 and TRBJ2-3; TRBD2 matches at 10 bases. Germline V gene sequence: CDR1 SGHNT, CDR2 YYREEE (reference sequence). CDR3 length equals 13 residues. Full variable domain (remainder filled in from reference TRBV5-4 and TRBJ2-3): ETGVTQSPTHLIKTRGQQVTLRCSSQSGHNTVSWYQQALGQGPQFIFQYYREEENGRGNFPPRFSGLQFPNYSSELNVNALELDDSALYLCTSGKRGKDTQYFGPGTRLTVL.